The 26 T cell receptor beta chains listed next were all sequenced from one sample in a study of shared clonotypes between healthy human individuals. Only in-frame clones appear in the TCRdb table, and some are missing; sequencing was by immunoSEQ multiplex PCR. The table includes about 1.5 million clones, 95% to 99% detected once. The sequencing input was naive CD4+ T cells sorted from blood. The sample's subset: CD45RA+ positively selected. All receptors come from a man younger than 40 in good health.

The chain has TRBV30 and TRBJ2-3, with no clear D. CDR1 GTSNPN and CDR2 SVGIG come from the germline V gene (reference sequence). CDR3 size: 11 residues. V was trimmed by 5 bases and J by 2 bases, leaving 5 bases between them. CDR3 nucleotides: TGTGCCTGGGGGAACACAGATACGCAGTATTTT. It translates to CAWGNTDTQYF. The full variable domain, its missing parts supplied by reference TRBV30 and TRBJ2-3, is SQTIHQWPATLVQPVGSPLSLECTVEGTSNPNLYWYRQAAGRGLQLLFYSVGIGQISSEVPQNLSASRPQDRQFILSSKKLLLSDSGFYLCAWGNTDTQYFGPGTRLTVL.

This clone showed up just once. The chain carries TRBV10-1 and TRBJ2-1; TRBD2 matches 9 bases. Germline V gene sequence: CDR1 WNHNN, CDR2 SYGVQD (reference sequence). Losses at the gene ends were 3 bases for V and 5 bases for J; bases not matched to a gene: 5. CDR3 length: 15 residues. The CDR3 region has the DNA TGCGCCAGCAGTGACATGCGGGAGGGAAACAATGAGCAGTTCTTC. It translates to CASSDMREGNNEQFF.

The chain has TRBV4-1 and TRBJ1-2, with 8 nucleotides matching TRBD1. Germline V gene data show CDR1 as MGHRA and CDR2 as YSYEKL. This CDR3 region has 14 residues. The V and J ends lost 5 bases and 8 bases, in that order; junction bases with no gene match: 10. The chain's CDR3 is CASSAPGGANGYTF. In nucleotides, the CDR3 is TGCGCCAGCAGCGCGCCAGGGGGCGCGAACGGCTACACCTTC.

The chain is built from TRBV5-4 and TRBJ1-3; tentatively, D is TRBD1 (5 bases). Trimming took off 4 bases at V and 2 bases at J, with 13 bases between the two ends. This CDR3 is built from 15 residues. Germline CDR1 SGHNT, CDR2 YYREEE (reference sequence). CDR3 coding DNA: TGTGCCAGCAGCCTCGACGGGGGACCTGGAAACACCATATATTTT. Translated, it gives CASSLDGGPGNTIYF. Based on the CDR3 plus reference TRBV5-4 and TRBJ1-3, the full variable domain is ETGVTQSPTHLIKTRGQQVTLRCSSQSGHNTVSWYQQALGQGPQFIFQYYREEENGRGNFPPRFSGLQFPNYSSELNVNALELDDSALYLCASSLDGGPGNTIYFGEGSWLTVV.

This clone was seen only once. The chain combines TRBV5-1 with TRBJ1-2; D remains ambiguous. CDR1 is SGHRS, CDR2 YFSETQ, per germline. The CDR3 is 14 amino acids. V dropped 0 bases and J dropped 1 base, with 7 bases sitting between them. The DNA of the CDR3 is TGCGCCAGCAGCTTGGAAGTCCATAACTATGGCTACACCTTC. It yields the protein CASSLEVHNYGYTF.

Of note for this clone: One end of the junction is discordant with germline, which a read error may explain. The gene calls are TRBV19 and TRBJ1-5; D gene uncertain. The germline gives CDR1 LNHDA, CDR2 SQIVND (reference sequence). This CDR3 contains 13 residues. CDR3 loop: CASSILGPQAQHF. The CDR3 bases are TGTGCCAGTAGTATATTGGGCCCTCAGGCCCAGCATTTT.

The chain has TRBV5-4 and TRBJ2-3, with D perhaps given as TRBD1 or TRBD2 (6 bases each). CDR1 SGHNT and CDR2 YYREEE come from the germline V gene (reference sequence). Trimming cost V 4 bases and J 0 bases, with 12 bases left between them. This CDR3 is 15 amino acids long. CDR3 nucleotides: TGTGCCAGCAGCCCCCGAGGGGGGAGCACAGATACGCAGTATTTT. Its translation: CASSPRGGSTDTQYF. Looking up the rest from reference TRBV5-4 and TRBJ2-3 gives the full variable domain: ETGVTQSPTHLIKTRGQQVTLRCSSQSGHNTVSWYQQALGQGPQFIFQYYREEENGRGNFPPRFSGLQFPNYSSELNVNALELDDSALYLCASSPRGGSTDTQYFGPGTRLTVL.

The chain combines TRBV5-1 with TRBJ2-6, with D possibly being TRBD1 (6 bases). Germline values: CDR1 SGHRS, CDR2 YFSETQ. The V end lost 1 base, the J end lost 0 bases, and 8 bases lay between the germline ends. The CDR3 totals 16 residues. The CDR3 DNA reads as TGCGCCAGCAGCTTGAAGGACAGCTCTGGGGCCAACGTCCTGACTTTC. This gives the protein CASSLKDSSGANVLTF.

This clone came up once. J is TRBJ1-5 and V is TRBV28; 9 bases line up with TRBD1. Per the germline V gene, CDR1 is MDHEN and CDR2 is SYDVKM. Unmatched junction bases numbered 11, after V lost 4 bases and J lost 4 bases. The CDR3 sequence is 17 residues long. The CDR3 loop is CASSSPMGQGINQPQHF. CDR3 in DNA: TGTGCCAGCAGTTCCCCAATGGGACAGGGCATTAATCAGCCCCAGCATTTT.

J is TRBJ1-5 and V is TRBV27; tentatively, D is TRBD1 (5 bases). The V end was cut by 6 bases, the J end by 1 base, with 16 bases between. The length of the CDR3 is 16 residues. CDR1 MNHEY and CDR2 SMNVEV come from the germline V gene (reference sequence). The CDR3 DNA follows: TGTGCCAGCAGAGGCCTTGGGGGGAAGAGCAATCAGCCCCAGCATTTT. The encoded protein is CASRGLGGKSNQPQHF.

This chain joins TRBV6-5 and TRBJ2-7, with TRBD2 matching 9 bases. The trim removed 3 bases at V and 7 bases at J, leaving 7 bases unmatched. In germline, CDR1 is MNHEY, CDR2 SVGAGI. This CDR3 is built from 14 residues. CDR3 amino acids: CASSYVAGESEQYF. The DNA for the CDR3 is TGTGCCAGCAGTTATGTAGCGGGAGAAAGTGAGCAGTACTTC.

This chain joins TRBV5-1 and TRBJ2-7; TRBD1 agrees at 9 bases. Germline V lookup: CDR1 SGHRS, CDR2 YFSETQ. The CDR3 loop spans 15 amino acids. J was trimmed by 2 bases and V by 2 bases; bases with no gene match: 5. Written as DNA, the CDR3 is TGCGCCAGCAGCTTATCAGGACAGGGGACCTACGAGCAGTACTTC. Its protein product is CASSLSGQGTYEQYF.

This chain uses TRBV15 with TRBJ1-5; D perhaps matches TRBD1 (5 bases). Germline CDR1 reads LNHNV; CDR2 reads YYDKDF (reference sequence). The CDR3 length is 16 residues. With 1 base removed from V and 1 base from J, the gap between germline ends came to 11 bases. The DNA for the CDR3 is TGTGCCACCAGCAGAGTGAGGGGTTTAAGCAATCAGCCCCAGCATTTT. Protein: CATSRVRGLSNQPQHF.

The rearrangement links TRBV5-4 to TRBJ2-2; tentative D call: TRBD2 (6 bases). V was clipped by 9 bases and J by 1 base, with 13 bases between them. There are 14 residues in the CDR3. Germline V gene data show CDR1 as SGHNT and CDR2 as YYREEE (reference sequence). The chain's CDR3 is CATQEGWNTGELFF. The CDR3 DNA follows: TGTGCCACCCAGGAGGGTTGGAACACCGGGGAGCTGTTTTTT.

The chain joins TRBV10-2 to TRBJ1-2; TRBD1 aligns across 9 bases. Germline V gene data show CDR1 as WSHSY and CDR2 as SAAADI. The CDR3 covers 19 residues. V was pared by 0 bases and J by 8 bases, with 19 bases of the junction left unmatched. The CDR3 reads CASSESPTQKNRGLSGYTF. CDR3 nucleotides: TGCGCCAGCAGTGAGTCGCCCACTCAAAAGAACAGGGGGCTAAGCGGCTACACCTTC.

The chain employs TRBV29-1 and TRBJ2-5; a weak D match, TRBD2 (5 bases). V lost 2 bases to trimming and J lost 0 bases, with 10 bases between them. Germline V gene sequence: CDR1 SQVTM, CDR2 ANQGSEA. The CDR3 runs to 14 residues. CDR3 loop: CSVERRDYQETQYF. CDR3 coding DNA: TGCAGCGTTGAACGACGGGATTACCAAGAGACCCAGTACTTC.

This chain connects TRBV29-1 to TRBJ2-2; tentatively, D is TRBD1 or TRBD2 (5 bases each). This CDR3 has 14 amino acids. Trimming left V 5 bases short and J 2 bases short, with 12 bases between. Germline V CDR1 and CDR2: SQVTM, ANQGSEA. CDR3 residues: CSVPRDGNTGELFF. The CDR3, as DNA: TGCAGCGTTCCCAGGGACGGTAACACCGGGGAGCTGTTTTTT.

The V call is TRBV5-5, the J call TRBJ2-1; no clear D gene. The CDR3 length is 13 residues. V lost 4 bases and J lost 4, with 9 bases in between. Germline V lookup: CDR1 SGHKS, CDR2 YYEKEE (reference sequence). The CDR3 bases are TGTGCCAGCAGCCTTGGAGCGTACAATGAGCAGTTCTTC. It is translated as CASSLGAYNEQFF.

Worth noting for this clone: Other DNA sequences of this sample code for an identical CDR3. The V call is TRBV7-2, the J call TRBJ2-1; no clear D. Trimming shortened V by 2 bases and J by 2 bases, and 4 bases separated the two germline ends. CDR1 is SGHTA, CDR2 FQGNSA, per germline. The length of the CDR3 is 13 residues. DNA of the CDR3: TGTGCCAGCAGCTTACGGGCCTACAATGAGCAGTTCTTC. This codes for CASSLRAYNEQFF.

This chain's CDR3 is CASRPTSGSIYEQYF. CDR3 sequence (DNA): TGTGCCAGCAGACCTACTAGCGGGAGCATCTACGAGCAGTACTTC. The J gene is TRBJ2-7, the V gene TRBV6-1; 11 nucleotides match TRBD2. J lost 3 bases, V lost 6 bases, and 7 bases had no gene match. Germline loops: CDR1 MNHNS, CDR2 SASEGT. This CDR3 comprises 15 residues.

The chain recombines TRBV5-1 with TRBJ2-1; the match to TRBD2 covers 13 bases. CDR3 length: 18 amino acids. After removal of 5 bases from V and 0 bases from J, the junction contained 8 bases not matched to a gene. Germline V lookup: CDR1 SGHRS, CDR2 YFSETQ. CDR3 sequence reads: CASRPGTSGTYSYNEQFF. DNA of the CDR3: TGCGCCAGCAGACCCGGGACTAGCGGGACTTACTCCTACAATGAGCAGTTCTTC.

This clone was recorded a few times. Other DNA sequences in this sample translate to the same CDR3. The rearrangement links TRBV5-1 to TRBJ2-7, with 13 bases matching TRBD2. The CDR3 loop spans 16 amino acids. The germline V gene has CDR1 SGHRS and CDR2 YFSETQ. With V trimmed by 0 bases and J by 0 bases, 0 bases remained unmatched. The CDR3 bases are TGCGCCAGCAGCTTGGGGACTAGCGGGAGCTCCTACGAGCAGTACTTC. Its translation: CASSLGTSGSSYEQYF.

This clone has a single count. The J gene is TRBJ2-1, the V gene TRBV5-1; 15 nucleotides agree with TRBD2. With 2 bases clipped from V and 7 bases from J, the junction kept 7 bases outside the gene matches. The CDR3 length is 17 residues. Germline V gene lookup returns CDR1 SGHRS and CDR2 YFSETQ. CDR3 loop: CASSFDFGLAGGNEQFF. Written as DNA, the CDR3 is TGCGCCAGCAGCTTTGATTTTGGACTAGCGGGAGGGAATGAGCAGTTCTTC.

The rearrangement joins TRBV27 to TRBJ2-3; 12 nucleotides agree with TRBD2. The ends lost 5 bases at V and 6 bases at J; junction bases unmatched: 18. CDR3 length: 19 amino acids. Germline lookup yields CDR1 MNHEY and CDR2 SMNVEV (reference sequence). The CDR3 DNA is TGTGCCAGCAGTGCCCAGGCCCAAAGACTAGCGGGAGACGGGGATACGCAGTATTTT. Protein product: CASSAQAQRLAGDGDTQYF.

The genes are TRBV4-1 and TRBJ2-2; D is ambiguous. With 2 bases removed from V and 4 bases from J, the gap between germline ends came to 8 bases. Germline loops: CDR1 MGHRA, CDR2 YSYEKL. The CDR3 covers 14 residues. DNA of the CDR3: TGCGCCAGCAGCCAATCTAGACCCACCGGGGAGCTGTTTTTT. This codes for CASSQSRPTGELFF.

This clone was recorded once. The chain has TRBV10-2 and TRBJ2-7; 11 bases align to TRBD2. The ends lost 6 bases at V and 2 bases at J; junction bases unmatched: 9. The germline V gene encodes CDR1 WSHSY and CDR2 SAAADI. The CDR3 sequence is 16 residues long. The CDR3 sequence: CASSILLAGVPYEQYF. In DNA, the CDR3 is TGCGCCAGCAGCATACTACTAGCGGGAGTACCCTACGAGCAGTACTTC.